This is a list of T cell receptor beta chains from one sample in a study of spatial heterogeneity in lung cancer. TCRdb reprocessed the 5' RACE reads via MiXCR and lists one record per CDR3 protein. The sample shows about 95,000 distinct CDR3 sequences, about 9.4% of them seen only once. Sequences were derived from PBMCs, sampled at surgery. The receptors derive from a male donor with early-stage non-small cell lung cancer. The CDR3 runs from the conserved cysteine through the conserved F or W. Fields, in order: clone size, D gene, V gene, J gene, CDR3 protein, CDR3 DNA. The D gene is left open where the match is weak. Clone size appears in some rows only: once, few, many, or a class for an expanded clone.

size: NA; D: TRBD2; V: TRBV5-6; J: TRBJ2-5; CDR3: CASSPGLVETQYF; DNA: TGTGCCAGCAGCCCGGGACTAGTAGAGACCCAGTACTTC
size: many; D: TRBD2; V: TRBV19; J: TRBJ2-2; CDR3: CAAGAGGRTGELFF; DNA: TGTGCGGCGGGCGCGGGAGGACGGACCGGGGAGCTGTTTTTT
size: many; D: NA; V: TRBV20-1; J: TRBJ2-6; CDR3: CSAREVGIGANVLTF; DNA: TGCAGTGCTAGAGAAGTGGGAATTGGGGCCAACGTCCTGACTTTC
size: NA; D: TRBD2; V: TRBV24-1; J: TRBJ2-2; CDR3: CATAPSPGLAGSTGELFF; DNA: TGTGCCACAGCCCCTTCCCCGGGACTAGCGGGAAGTACCGGGGAGCTGTTTTTT
size: many; D: NA; V: TRBV20-1; J: TRBJ1-5; CDR3: CSARPPGGGPNQPQHF; DNA: TGCAGTGCTAGGCCGCCCGGGGGGGGGCCCAATCAGCCCCAGCATTTT
size: many; D: NA; V: TRBV29-1; J: TRBJ2-2; CDR3: CSVGTFTGELFF; DNA: TGCAGCGTAGGGACCTTCACCGGGGAGCTGTTTTTT
size: NA; D: NA; V: TRBV6-1; J: TRBJ2-7; CDR3: CASSGTLSSYEQYF; DNA: TGTGCCAGCAGTGGGACGTTGAGCTCCTACGAGCAGTACTTC
size: many; D: TRBD2; V: TRBV29-1; J: TRBJ2-1; CDR3: CSAVLAGGYNEQFF; DNA: TGCAGCGCCGTCCTAGCGGGGGGTTACAATGAGCAGTTCTTC
size: few; D: NA; V: TRBV6-6; J: TRBJ2-5; CDR3: CASSYGFGYQETQYF; DNA: TGTGCCAGCAGTTACGGGTTCGGGTACCAAGAGACCCAGTACTTC
size: many; D: NA; V: TRBV27; J: TRBJ1-1; CDR3: CASSLSSGLGTEAFF; DNA: TGTGCCAGCAGTTTATCATCAGGGTTGGGAACTGAAGCTTTCTTT
size: many; D: TRBD1; V: TRBV7-8; J: TRBJ2-5; CDR3: CASSEGQHQETQYF; DNA: TGTGCCAGCAGCGAGGGACAGCACCAAGAGACCCAGTACTTC
size: few; D: NA; V: TRBV20-1; J: TRBJ2-7; CDR3: CSASLRGAYEQYF; DNA: TGCAGTGCTAGCCTAAGGGGAGCCTACGAGCAGTACTTC
size: many; D: NA; V: TRBV27; J: TRBJ2-7; CDR3: CASSFTASHYEQYF; DNA: TGTGCCAGCAGTTTCACGGCTTCCCACTACGAGCAGTACTTC
size: NA; D: NA; V: TRBV10-3; J: TRBJ2-6; CDR3: CATSRGDAGANVLTF; DNA: TGTGCCACCTCCCGAGGGGATGCAGGGGCCAACGTCCTGACTTTC
size: NA; D: NA; V: TRBV13; J: TRBJ1-1; CDR3: CASSPPGTTEAFF; DNA: TGTGCCAGCAGCCCCCCGGGGACCACTGAAGCTTTCTTT
size: NA; D: TRBD1; V: TRBV20-1; J: TRBJ1-6; CDR3: CSARGTGDNSPLHF; DNA: TGCAGTGCTAGAGGGACAGGGGATAATTCACCCCTCCACTTT
size: NA; D: TRBD2; V: TRBV19; J: TRBJ2-3; CDR3: CASSPRAGVDTQYF; DNA: TGTGCCAGTAGCCCCCGAGCGGGAGTGGATACGCAGTATTTT